Presented here are 3 T cell receptor beta chains from one specimen sequenced in a study of Tregs in tolerant kidney transplant recipients. The table came from immunoSEQ multiplex PCR; TCRdb's copy has only in-frame clones and leaves some out. The sample lists approximately 98,000 clones; nearly 90% were seen once. The sample consisted of CD4+ T cells from blood, taken before the transplant. Receptor source: a human donor who received a combined kidney and bone marrow transplant.

This clone was seen more than once but under ten times. The chain has TRBV7-2 and TRBJ2-2; 8 nucleotides align to TRBD2. The CDR3 has 15 residues. Germline loops: CDR1 SGHTA, CDR2 FQGNSA. The J segment lost 4 bases and the V segment lost 5 bases, leaving 6 bases of the junction unmatched. The CDR3 loop reads CASSPRAGATGELFF. CDR3 bases: TGTGCCAGCAGCCCCCGAGCGGGAGCCACCGGGGAGCTGTTTTTT.

The chain has TRBV7-7 and TRBJ2-5; D not certain. This CDR3 region has 10 residues. Germline V gene lookup returns CDR1 SSHAT and CDR2 FNYEAQ (reference sequence). V shed 10 bases and J shed 5 bases, with 8 bases lying between them. Written as DNA, the CDR3 is TGTGCCACCAGGCGGGAGACCCAGTACTTC. Translated: CATRRETQYF.

This chain links TRBV4-1 with TRBJ1-2; no firm D call. Trimming took off 3 bases at V and 8 bases at J, with 16 bases between the two ends. The germline V gene encodes CDR1 MGHRA and CDR2 YSYEKL. CDR3 length equals 14 residues. CDR3 sequence reads: CASSHPAGSDGYTF. The CDR3 DNA is TGCGCCAGCAGCCATCCTGCGGGGTCAGACGGCTACACCTTC.